This T cell receptor beta chain was identified during a study of T cell changes during pregnancy in multiple sclerosis (dated 2019 in TCRdb). Context from the whole study: The study looked at changes in the T cell repertoire across pregnancy in women with multiple sclerosis.

Comments on this clone: Its antigen specificity is not known. Per-base quality was not reported, and no clone a single base away is much larger than it.

Library preparation was by the immunoSEQ multiplex PCR assay. TCRdb mirrors the immuneACCESS table, restricted to in-frame sequences. Some clones are absent from its copies; in checked studies, under half trace to an unresolved V gene, and the reason for the others is unknown. The sample table contains around 80,000 clones; only one count was recorded for roughly 94% of them. The top ten clones comprise about 0.99% of the sample. The CDR3 contains 15 residues, cysteine and phenylalanine counted. The entry retains the CDR3 DNA only, 45 bases that are in frame from base 1. Sequences MDHEN (CDR1) and SYDVKM (CDR2) are obtained from the germline V gene. V is shortened by 7 bases, J by 0 bases, and the region joining them spans 12 bases.

The sequence links TRBV28 to TRBJ2-2; TRBD1 is a possible D gene, resting on 6 matching bases. This receptor was taken from a female donor in good health, enrolled as a control in a pregnancy study. This specimen consisted of peripheral blood, obtained in the second trimester of pregnancy. Here is the DNA: TGTGCCAGCACAACAGGGAGTGCGAACACCGGGGAGCTGTTTTTT. This translates into CASTTGSANTGELFF.